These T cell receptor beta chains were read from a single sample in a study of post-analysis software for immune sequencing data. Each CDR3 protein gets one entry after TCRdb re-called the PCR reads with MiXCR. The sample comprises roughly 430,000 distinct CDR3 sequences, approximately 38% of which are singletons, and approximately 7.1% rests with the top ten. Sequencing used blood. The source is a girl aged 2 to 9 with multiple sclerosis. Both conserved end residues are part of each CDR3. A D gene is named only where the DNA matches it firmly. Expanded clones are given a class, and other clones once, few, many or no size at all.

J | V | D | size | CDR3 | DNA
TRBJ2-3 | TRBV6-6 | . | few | CASIPWRGTGTQYF | TGTGCCAGCATCCCCTGGCGAGGAACTGGTACGCAGTATTTT
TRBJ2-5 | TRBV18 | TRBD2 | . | CASSEAGGQETQYF | TGTGCCAGCTCAGAGGCGGGAGGACAAGAGACCCAGTACTTC
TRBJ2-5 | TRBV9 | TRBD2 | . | CASSVSGGEETQYF | TGTGCCAGCAGCGTTAGCGGGGGAGAAGAGACCCAGTACTTC
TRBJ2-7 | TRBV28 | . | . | CASSLEVAEGSYEQYF | TGTGCCAGCAGTTTAGAGGTCGCGGAGGGTTCCTACGAGCAGTACTTC
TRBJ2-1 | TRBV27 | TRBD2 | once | CASSRSSGSSYSEQFF | TGTGCCAGCAGTCGGTCTAGCGGGAGCTCCTACAGTGAGCAGTTCTTC
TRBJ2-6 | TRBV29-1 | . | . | CSVGGETGANVLTF | TGCAGCGTTGGAGGGGAGACAGGGGCCAACGTCCTGACTTTC
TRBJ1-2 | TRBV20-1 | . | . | CSATEGGADYGYTF | TGCAGTGCCACAGAGGGGGGCGCAGACTATGGCTACACCTTC
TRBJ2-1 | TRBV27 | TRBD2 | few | CASSTYVAGVPYSSYNEQFF | TGTGCCAGCAGTACCTACGTAGCGGGAGTTCCTTACAGCTCCTACAATGAGCAGTTCTTC
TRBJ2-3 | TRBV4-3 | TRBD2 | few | CASSQLKLAGNTDTQYF | TGCGCCAGCAGCCAGTTAAAGCTAGCGGGAAACACAGATACGCAGTATTTT
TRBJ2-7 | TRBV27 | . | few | CASQKTGITYEQYF | TGTGCCAGCCAAAAAACAGGGATTACCTACGAGCAGTACTTC
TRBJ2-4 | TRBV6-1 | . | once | CASKAAASNIQYF | TGTGCCAGCAAGGCAGCCGCGAGTAACATTCAGTACTTC
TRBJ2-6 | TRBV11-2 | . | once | CASSLSMHSGANVLTF | TGTGCCAGCAGCTTATCTATGCACTCTGGGGCCAACGTCCTGACTTTC
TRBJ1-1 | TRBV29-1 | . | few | CSVRGRSGTEAFF | TGCAGCGTCCGGGGACGTTCGGGCACTGAAGCTTTCTTT
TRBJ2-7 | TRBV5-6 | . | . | CASSPDSSSSYEQYF | TGTGCCAGCAGCCCCGACAGCTCAAGCTCCTACGAGCAGTACTTC
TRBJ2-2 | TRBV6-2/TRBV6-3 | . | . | CASSYVNTGELFF | TGTGCCAGCAGTTACGTTAACACCGGGGAGCTGTTTTTT
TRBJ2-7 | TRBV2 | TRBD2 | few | CASSGTLAGGPSYEQYF | TGTGCCAGCAGTGGTACGTTAGCGGGAGGTCCTTCCTACGAGCAGTACTTC
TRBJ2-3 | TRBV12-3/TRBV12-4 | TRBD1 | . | CASSLRGQVSDTQYF | TGTGCCAGCAGTTTACGAGGACAGGTCTCAGATACGCAGTATTTT
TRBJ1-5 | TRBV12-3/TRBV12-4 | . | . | CASSRDQPQHF | TGTGCCAGCAGCCGGGATCAGCCCCAGCATTTT
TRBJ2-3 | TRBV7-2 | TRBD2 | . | CASSPGTSGSSTDTQYF | TGTGCCAGCAGCCCTGGGACTAGCGGTAGTAGCACAGATACGCAGTATTTT
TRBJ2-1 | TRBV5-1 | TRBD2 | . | CASRSTPLADLNEQFF | TGCGCCAGCAGATCGACCCCACTAGCGGACCTAAATGAGCAGTTCTTC
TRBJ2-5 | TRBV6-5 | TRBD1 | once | CASTFGQGSCETQYF | TGTGCCAGCACATTTGGACAGGGGTCATGCGAGACCCAGTACTTC
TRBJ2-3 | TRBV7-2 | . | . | CASSPFGAGSTDTQYF | TGTGCCAGCAGCCCCTTTGGGGCGGGGAGCACAGATACGCAGTATTTT
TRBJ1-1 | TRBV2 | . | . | CASRPTRKLENTEAFF | TGTGCCAGCAGACCCACACGGAAACTAGAGAACACTGAAGCTTTCTTT
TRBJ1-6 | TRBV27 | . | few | CASGYSPLHF | TGTGCCAGCGGGTATTCACCCCTCCACTTT
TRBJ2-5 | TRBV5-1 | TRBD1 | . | CASSPGTGGEKTQYF | TGCGCCAGCAGCCCCGGGACAGGGGGCGAGAAGACCCAGTACTTC
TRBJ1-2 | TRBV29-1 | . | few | CSVQTEIYGYTF | TGCAGCGTACAGACAGAGATCTATGGCTACACCTTC
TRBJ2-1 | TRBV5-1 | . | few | CASSLEGGDYNEQFF | TGCGCCAGCAGCTTGGAGGGCGGGGACTACAATGAGCAGTTCTTC
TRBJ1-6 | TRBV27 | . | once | CASSLASSSSLHF | TGTGCCAGCAGTTTAGCCTCTAGTTCATCCCTCCACTTT
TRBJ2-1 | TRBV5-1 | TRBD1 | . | CASSYRQGSTDEQFF | TGCGCCAGCAGCTACCGACAGGGGAGTACGGATGAGCAGTTCTTC
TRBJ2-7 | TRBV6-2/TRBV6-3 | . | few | CASSYPGGNFEQYF | TGTGCCAGCAGTTACCCGGGTGGTAACTTCGAGCAGTACTTC
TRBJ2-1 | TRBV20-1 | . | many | CSARDKLAHEQFF | TGCAGTGCTAGAGATAAGCTAGCCCATGAGCAGTTCTTC
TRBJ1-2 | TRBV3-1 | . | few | CASSLPGVNYGYTF | TGTGCCAGCAGCCTTCCAGGGGTTAACTATGGCTACACCTTC
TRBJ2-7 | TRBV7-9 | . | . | CASSLLEQSYEQYF | TGTGCCAGCAGCTTATTAGAACAGTCCTACGAGCAGTACTTC
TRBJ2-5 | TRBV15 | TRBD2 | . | CATSRGSGGAFRSETQYF | TGTGCCACCAGCAGGGGTAGCGGGGGGGCCTTTAGGTCGGAGACCCAGTACTTC
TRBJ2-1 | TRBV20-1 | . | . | CSARDPLGSYNEQFF | TGCAGTGCTAGAGATCCCCTCGGCTCCTACAATGAGCAGTTCTTC